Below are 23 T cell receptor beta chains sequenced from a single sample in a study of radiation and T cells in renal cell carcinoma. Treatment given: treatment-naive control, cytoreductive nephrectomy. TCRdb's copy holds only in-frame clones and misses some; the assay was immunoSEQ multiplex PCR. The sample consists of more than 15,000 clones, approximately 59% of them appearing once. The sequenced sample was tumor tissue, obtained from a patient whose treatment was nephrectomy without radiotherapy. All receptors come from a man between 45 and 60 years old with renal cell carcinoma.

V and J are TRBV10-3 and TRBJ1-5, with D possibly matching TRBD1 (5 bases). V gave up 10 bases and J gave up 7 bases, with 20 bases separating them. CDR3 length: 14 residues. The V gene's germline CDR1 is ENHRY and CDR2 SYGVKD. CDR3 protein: CATTGTSGRQPQHF. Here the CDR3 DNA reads TGTGCCACCACCGGGACGTCAGGGAGGCAGCCCCAGCATTTT.

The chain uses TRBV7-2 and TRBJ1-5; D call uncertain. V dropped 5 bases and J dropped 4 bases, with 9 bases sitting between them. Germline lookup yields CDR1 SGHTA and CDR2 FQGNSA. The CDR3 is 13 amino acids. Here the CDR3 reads CASSQWSNQPQHF. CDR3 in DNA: TGTGCCAGCAGCCAATGGAGTAATCAGCCCCAGCATTTT.

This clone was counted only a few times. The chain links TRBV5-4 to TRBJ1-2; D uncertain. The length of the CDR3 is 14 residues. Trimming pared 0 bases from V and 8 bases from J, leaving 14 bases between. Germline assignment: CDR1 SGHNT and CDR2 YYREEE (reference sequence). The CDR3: CASSLDGPRLGYTF. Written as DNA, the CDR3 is TGTGCCAGCAGCTTGGACGGGCCGCGGCTAGGCTACACCTTC.

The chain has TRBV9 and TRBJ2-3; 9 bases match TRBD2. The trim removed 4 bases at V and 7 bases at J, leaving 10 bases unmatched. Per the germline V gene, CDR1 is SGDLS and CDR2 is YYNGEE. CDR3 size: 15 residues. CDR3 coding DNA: TGTGCCAGCAGCCCCCGTAGCGGGGGCTTAAATACGCAGTATTTT. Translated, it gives CASSPRSGGLNTQYF.

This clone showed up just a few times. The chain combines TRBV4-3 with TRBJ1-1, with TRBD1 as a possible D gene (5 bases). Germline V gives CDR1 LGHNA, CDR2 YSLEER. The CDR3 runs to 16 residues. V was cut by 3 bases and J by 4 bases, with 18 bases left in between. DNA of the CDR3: TGCGCCAGCAGCCAGGACCTATCAGGGCAGGGCACTGAAGCTTTCTTT. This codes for CASSQDLSGQGTEAFF.

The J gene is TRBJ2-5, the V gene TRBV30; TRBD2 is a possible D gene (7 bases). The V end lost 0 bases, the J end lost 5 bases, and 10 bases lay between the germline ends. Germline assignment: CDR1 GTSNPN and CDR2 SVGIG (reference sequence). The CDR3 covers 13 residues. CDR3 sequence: CAWSVGGAETQYF. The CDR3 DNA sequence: TGTGCCTGGAGTGTAGGGGGGGCCGAGACCCAGTACTTC. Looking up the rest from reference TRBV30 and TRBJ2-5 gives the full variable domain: SQTIHQWPATLVQPVGSPLSLECTVEGTSNPNLYWYRQAAGRGLQLLFYSVGIGQISSEVPQNLSASRPQDRQFILSSKKLLLSDSGFYLCAWSVGGAETQYFGPGTRLLVL.

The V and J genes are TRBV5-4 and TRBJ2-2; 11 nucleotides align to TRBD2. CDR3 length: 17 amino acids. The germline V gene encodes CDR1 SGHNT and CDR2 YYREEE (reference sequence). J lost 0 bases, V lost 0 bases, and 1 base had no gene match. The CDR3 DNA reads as TGTGCCAGCAGCTTGGAACTAGCGGGGGCGAACACCGGGGAGCTGTTTTTT. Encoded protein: CASSLELAGANTGELFF.

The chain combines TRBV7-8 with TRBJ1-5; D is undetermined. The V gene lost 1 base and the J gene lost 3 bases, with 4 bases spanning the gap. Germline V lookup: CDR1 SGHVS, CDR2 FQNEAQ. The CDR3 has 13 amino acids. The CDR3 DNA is TGTGCCAGCAGCTTAGACCCCAATCAGCCCCAGCATTTT. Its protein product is CASSLDPNQPQHF.

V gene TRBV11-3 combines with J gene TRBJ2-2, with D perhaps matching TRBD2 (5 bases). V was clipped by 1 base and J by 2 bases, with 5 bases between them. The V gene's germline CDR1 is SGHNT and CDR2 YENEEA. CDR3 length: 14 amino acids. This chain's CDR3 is CASSLGTNTGELFF. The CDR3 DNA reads TGTGCCAGCAGCTTAGGGACTAACACCGGGGAGCTGTTTTTT. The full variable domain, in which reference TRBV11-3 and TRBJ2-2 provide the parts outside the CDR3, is EAGVVQSPRYKIIEKKQPVAFWCNPISGHNTLYWYLQNLGQGPELLIRYENEEAVDDSQLPKDRFSAERLKGVDSTLKIQPAELGDSAVYLCASSLGTNTGELFFGEGSRLTVL.

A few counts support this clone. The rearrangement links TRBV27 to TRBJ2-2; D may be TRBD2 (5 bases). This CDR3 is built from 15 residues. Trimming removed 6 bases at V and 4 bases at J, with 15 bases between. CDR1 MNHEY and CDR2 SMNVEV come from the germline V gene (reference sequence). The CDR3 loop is CASSPLLVPTGELFF. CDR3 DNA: TGTGCCAGCAGCCCCCTACTAGTTCCCACCGGGGAGCTGTTTTTT.

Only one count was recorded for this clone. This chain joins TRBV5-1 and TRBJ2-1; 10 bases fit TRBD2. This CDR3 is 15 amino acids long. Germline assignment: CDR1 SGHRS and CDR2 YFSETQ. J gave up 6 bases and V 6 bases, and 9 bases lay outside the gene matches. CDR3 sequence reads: CASTTGTSVFNEQFF. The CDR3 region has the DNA TGCGCCAGCACCACGGGGACTAGCGTCTTCAATGAGCAGTTCTTC. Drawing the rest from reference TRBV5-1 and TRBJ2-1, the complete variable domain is KAGVTQTPRYLIKTRGQQVTLSCSPISGHRSVSWYQQTPGQGLQFLFEYFSETQRNKGNFPGRFSGRQFSNSRSEMNVSTLELGDSALYLCASTTGTSVFNEQFFGPGTRLTVL.

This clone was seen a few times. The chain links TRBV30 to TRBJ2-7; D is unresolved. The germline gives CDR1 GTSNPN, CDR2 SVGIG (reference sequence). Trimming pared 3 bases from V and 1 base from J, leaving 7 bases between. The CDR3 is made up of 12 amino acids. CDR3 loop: CAWRRRSYEQYF. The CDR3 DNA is TGTGCCTGGAGGCGAAGGTCCTACGAGCAGTACTTC.

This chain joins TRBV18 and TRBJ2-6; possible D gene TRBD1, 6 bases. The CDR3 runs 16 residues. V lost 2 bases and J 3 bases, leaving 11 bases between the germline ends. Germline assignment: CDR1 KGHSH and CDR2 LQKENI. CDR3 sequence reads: CASSPLGASGANVLTF. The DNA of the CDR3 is TGTGCCAGCTCACCATTGGGGGCAAGTGGGGCCAACGTCCTGACTTTC.

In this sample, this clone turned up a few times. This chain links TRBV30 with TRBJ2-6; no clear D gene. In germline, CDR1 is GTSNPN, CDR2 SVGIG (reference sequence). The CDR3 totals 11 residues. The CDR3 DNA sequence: TGTGCTAACTCTGGGGCCAACGTCCTGACTTTC. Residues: CANSGANVLTF. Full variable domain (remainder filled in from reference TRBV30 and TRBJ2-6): SQTIHQWPATLVQPVGSPLSLECTVEGTSNPNLYWYRQAAGRGLQLLFYSVGIGQISSEVPQNLSASRPQDRQFILSSKKLLLSDSGFYLCANSGANVLTFGAGSRLTVL.

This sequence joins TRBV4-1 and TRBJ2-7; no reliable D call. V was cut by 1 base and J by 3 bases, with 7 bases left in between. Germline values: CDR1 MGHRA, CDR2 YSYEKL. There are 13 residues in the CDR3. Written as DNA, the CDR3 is TGCGCCAGCAGCCAAGGCGTGCACTACGAGCAGTACTTC. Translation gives CASSQGVHYEQYF.

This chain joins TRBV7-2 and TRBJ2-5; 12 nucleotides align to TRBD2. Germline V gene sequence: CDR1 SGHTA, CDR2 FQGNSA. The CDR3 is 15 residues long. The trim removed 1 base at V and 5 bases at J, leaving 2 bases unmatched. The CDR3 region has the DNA TGTGCCAGCAGCTTAGGCGGGACTAGCGGGGAGACCCAGTACTTC. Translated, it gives CASSLGGTSGETQYF.

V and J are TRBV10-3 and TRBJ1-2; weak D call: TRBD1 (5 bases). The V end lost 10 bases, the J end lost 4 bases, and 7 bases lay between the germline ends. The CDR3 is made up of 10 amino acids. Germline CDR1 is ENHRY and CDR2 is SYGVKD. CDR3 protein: CATGGYGYTF. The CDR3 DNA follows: TGTGCCACCGGGGGCTATGGCTACACCTTC.

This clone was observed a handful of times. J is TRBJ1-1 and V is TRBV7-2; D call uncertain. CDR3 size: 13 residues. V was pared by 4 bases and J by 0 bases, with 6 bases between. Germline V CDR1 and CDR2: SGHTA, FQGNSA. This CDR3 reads CASSSPVNTEAFF. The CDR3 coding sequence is TGTGCCAGCAGCTCCCCCGTGAACACTGAAGCTTTCTTT.

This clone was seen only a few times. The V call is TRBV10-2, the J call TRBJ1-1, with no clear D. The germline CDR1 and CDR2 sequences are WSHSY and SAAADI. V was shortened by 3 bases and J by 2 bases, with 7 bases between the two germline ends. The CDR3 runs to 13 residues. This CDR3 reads CASSDRPNTEAFF. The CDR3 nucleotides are TGCGCCAGCAGTGATCGTCCAAACACTGAAGCTTTCTTT.

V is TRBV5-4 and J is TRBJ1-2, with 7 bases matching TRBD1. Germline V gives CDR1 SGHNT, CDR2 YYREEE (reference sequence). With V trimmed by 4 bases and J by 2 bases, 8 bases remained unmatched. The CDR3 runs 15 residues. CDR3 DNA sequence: TGTGCCAGCAGCCCTGGGACAGTTTTGAACTATGGCTACACCTTC. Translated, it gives CASSPGTVLNYGYTF.

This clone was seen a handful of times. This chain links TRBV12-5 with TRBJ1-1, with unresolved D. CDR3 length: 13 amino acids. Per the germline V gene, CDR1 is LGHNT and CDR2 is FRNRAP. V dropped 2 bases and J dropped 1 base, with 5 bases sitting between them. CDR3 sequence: CASGLKGNTEAFF. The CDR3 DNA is TGTGCTAGTGGTTTGAAGGGGAACACTGAAGCTTTCTTT. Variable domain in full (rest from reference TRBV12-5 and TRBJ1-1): DARVTQTPRHKVTEMGQEVTMRCQPILGHNTVFWYRQTMMQGLELLAYFRNRAPLDDSGMPKDRFSAEMPDATLATLKIQPSEPRDSAVYFCASGLKGNTEAFFGQGTRLTVV.

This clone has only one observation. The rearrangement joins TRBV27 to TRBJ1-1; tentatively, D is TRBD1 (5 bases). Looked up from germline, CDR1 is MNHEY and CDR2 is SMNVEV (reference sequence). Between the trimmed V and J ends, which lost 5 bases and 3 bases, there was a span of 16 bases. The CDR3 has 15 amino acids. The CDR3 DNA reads TGTGCCAGCAGTCCTAGACAGATCCGGGACACTGAAGCTTTCTTT. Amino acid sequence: CASSPRQIRDTEAFF.

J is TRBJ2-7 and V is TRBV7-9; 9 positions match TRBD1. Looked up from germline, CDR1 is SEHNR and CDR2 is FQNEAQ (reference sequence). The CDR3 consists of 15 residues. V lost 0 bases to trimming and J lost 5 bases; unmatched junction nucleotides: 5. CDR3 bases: TGTGCCAGCAGCTTAGCGTGGACAGGGGACGACGAGCAGTACTTC. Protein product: CASSLAWTGDDEQYF.